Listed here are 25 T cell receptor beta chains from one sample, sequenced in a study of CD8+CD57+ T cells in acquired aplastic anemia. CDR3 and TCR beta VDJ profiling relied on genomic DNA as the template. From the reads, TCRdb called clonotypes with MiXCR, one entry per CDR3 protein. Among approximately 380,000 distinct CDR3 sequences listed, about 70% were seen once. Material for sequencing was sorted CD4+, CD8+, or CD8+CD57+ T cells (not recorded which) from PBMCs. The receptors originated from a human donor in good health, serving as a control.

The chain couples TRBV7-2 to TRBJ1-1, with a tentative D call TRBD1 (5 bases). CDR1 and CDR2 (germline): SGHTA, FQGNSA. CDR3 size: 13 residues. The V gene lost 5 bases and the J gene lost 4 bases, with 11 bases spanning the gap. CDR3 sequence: CASSGHGGTEAFF. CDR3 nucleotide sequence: TGTGCCAGCAGCGGGCATGGGGGCACTGAAGCTTTCTTT.

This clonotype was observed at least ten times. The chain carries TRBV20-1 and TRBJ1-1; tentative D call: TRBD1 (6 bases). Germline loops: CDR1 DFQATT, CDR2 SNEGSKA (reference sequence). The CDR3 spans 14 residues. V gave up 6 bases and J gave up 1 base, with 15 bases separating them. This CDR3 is CSAIVATGNTEAFF. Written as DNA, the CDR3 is TGCAGTGCGATCGTCGCGACAGGGAACACTGAAGCTTTCTTT.

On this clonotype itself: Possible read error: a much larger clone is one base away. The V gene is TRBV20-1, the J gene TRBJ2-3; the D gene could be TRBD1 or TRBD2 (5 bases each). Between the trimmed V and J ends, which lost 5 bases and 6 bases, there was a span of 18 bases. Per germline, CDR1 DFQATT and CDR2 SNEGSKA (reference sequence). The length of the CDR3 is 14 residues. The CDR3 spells CSAGDGGGLDTQYF. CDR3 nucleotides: TGCAGTGCTGGGGACGGCGGAGGTTTGGATACGCAGTATTTT.

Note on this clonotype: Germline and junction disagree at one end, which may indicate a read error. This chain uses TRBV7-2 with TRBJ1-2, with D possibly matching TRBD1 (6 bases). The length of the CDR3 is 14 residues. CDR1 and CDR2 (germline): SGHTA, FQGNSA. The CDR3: CASSPWGLERPSTF. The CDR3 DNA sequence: TGTGCCAGCAGCCCCTGGGGGCTCGAGAGACCCAGTACTTTC. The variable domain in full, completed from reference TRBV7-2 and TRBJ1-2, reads GAGVSQSPSNKVTEKGKDVELRCDPISGHTALYWYRQSLGQGLEFLIYFQGNSAPDKSGLPSDRFSAERTGGSVSTLTIQRTQQEDSAVYLCASSPWGLERPSTFGSGTRLTVV.

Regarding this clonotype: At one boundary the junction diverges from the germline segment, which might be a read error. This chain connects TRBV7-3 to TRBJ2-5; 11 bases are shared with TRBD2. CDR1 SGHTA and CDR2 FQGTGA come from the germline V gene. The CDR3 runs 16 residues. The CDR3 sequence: CASSLMTSGEQETQYF. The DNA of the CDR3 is TGTGCCAGCAGTTTAATGACTAGCGGGGAACAAGAGACCCAGTACTTC.

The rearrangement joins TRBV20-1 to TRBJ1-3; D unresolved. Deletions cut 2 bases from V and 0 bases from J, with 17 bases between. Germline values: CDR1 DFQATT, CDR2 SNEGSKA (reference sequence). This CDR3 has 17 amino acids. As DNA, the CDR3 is TGCAGTGCTAGATTTTTAAGGTCAGCGGTCTCTGGAAACACCATATATTTT. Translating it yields CSARFLRSAVSGNTIYF.

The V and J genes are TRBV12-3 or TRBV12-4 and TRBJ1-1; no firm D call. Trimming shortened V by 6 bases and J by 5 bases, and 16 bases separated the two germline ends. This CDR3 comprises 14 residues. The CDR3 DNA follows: TGTGCCAGCAGCTGGGCCCTCATAGCGACTGAAGCTTTCTTT. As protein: CASSWALIATEAFF.

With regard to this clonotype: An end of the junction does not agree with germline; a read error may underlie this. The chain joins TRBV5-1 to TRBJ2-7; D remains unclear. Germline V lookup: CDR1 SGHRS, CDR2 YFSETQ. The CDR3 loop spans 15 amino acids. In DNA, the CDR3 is TGTGCCAGCAGCTCCGGATTGGACGGCAACTACGAGCAGTACTTC. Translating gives CASSSGLDGNYEQYF.

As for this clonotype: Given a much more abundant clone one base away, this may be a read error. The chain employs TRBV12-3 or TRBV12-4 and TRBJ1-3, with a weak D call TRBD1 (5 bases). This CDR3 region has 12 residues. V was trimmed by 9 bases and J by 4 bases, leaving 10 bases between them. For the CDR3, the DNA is TGTGCCAGTTTGGGGGGGGGAAACACCATATATTTT. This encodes CASLGGGNTIYF.

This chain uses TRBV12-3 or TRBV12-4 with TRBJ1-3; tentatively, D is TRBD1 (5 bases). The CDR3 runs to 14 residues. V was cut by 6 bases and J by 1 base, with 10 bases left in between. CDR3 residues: CASSSPGSGNTIYF. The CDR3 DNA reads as TGTGCCAGCAGCTCACCAGGGTCTGGAAACACCATATATTTT.

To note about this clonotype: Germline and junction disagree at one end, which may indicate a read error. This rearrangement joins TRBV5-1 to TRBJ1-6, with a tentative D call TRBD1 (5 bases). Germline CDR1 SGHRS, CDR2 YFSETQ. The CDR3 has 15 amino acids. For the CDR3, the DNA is TGTGCCAGCAGCCCAGGCGACGGGGGGGATTCACCCCTCCACTTT. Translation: CASSPGDGGDSPLHF.

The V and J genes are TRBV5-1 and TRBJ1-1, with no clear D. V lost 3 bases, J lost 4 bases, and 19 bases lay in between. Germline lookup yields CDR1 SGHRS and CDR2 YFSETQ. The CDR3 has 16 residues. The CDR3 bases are TGCGCCAGCAGCTCCCGGGCCGAGGGTTGGACCACTGAAGCTTTCTTT. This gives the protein CASSSRAEGWTTEAFF.

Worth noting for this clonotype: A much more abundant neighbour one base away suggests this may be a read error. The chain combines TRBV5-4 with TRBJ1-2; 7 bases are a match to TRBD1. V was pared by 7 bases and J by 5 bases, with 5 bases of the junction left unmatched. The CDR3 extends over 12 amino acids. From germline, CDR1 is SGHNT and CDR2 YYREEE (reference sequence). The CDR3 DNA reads TGTGCCAGCGGCGACAGGGTATATGGCTACACCTTC. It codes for CASGDRVYGYTF.

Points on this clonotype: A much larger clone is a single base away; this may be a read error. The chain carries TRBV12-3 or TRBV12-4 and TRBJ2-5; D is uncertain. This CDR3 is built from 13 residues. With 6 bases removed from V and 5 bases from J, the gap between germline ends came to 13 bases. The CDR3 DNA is TGTGCCAGCAGCCATGGCCCCGCGGAGACCCAGTACTTC. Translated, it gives CASSHGPAETQYF.

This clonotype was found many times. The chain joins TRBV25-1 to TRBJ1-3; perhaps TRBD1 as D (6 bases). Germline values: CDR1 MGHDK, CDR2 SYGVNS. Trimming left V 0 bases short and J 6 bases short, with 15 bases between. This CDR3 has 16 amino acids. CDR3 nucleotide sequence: TGTGCCAGCAGTGAATATGCCGCAGGGGTGGAAAACACCATATATTTT. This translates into CASSEYAAGVENTIYF.

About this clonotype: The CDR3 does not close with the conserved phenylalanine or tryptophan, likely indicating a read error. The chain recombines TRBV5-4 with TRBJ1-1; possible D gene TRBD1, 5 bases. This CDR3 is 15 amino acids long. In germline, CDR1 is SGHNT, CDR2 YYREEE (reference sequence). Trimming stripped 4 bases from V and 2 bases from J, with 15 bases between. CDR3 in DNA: TGTGCCAGCAGCAAGGAGACAGTGGGAAACACTGAAGCTTTCTCT. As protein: CASSKETVGNTEAFS.

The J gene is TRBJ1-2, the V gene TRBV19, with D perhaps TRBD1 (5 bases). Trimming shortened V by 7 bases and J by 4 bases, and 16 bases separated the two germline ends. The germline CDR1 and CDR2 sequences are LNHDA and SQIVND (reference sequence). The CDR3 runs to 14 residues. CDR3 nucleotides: TGTGCCAGTAACGCACCGGGGGTCGGCTATGGCTACACCTTC. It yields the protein CASNAPGVGYGYTF. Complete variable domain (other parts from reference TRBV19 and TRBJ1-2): DGGITQSPKYLFRKEGQNVTLSCEQNLNHDAMYWYRQDPGQGLRLIYYSQIVNDFQKGDIAEGYSVSREKKESFPLTVTSAQKNPTAFYLCASNAPGVGYGYTFGSGTRLTVV.

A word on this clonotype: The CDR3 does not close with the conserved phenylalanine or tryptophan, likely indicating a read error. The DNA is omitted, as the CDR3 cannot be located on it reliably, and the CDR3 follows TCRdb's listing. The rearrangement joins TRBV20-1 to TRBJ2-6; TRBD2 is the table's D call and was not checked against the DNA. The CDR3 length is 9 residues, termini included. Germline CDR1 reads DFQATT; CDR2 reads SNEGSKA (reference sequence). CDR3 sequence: CSASSGLAG.

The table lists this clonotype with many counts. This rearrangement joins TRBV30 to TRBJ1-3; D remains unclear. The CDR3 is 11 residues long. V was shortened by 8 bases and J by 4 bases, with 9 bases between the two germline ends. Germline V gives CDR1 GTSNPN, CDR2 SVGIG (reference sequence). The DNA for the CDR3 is TGTGCCGGAAGGGAAGGAAACACCATATATTTT. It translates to CAGREGNTIYF.

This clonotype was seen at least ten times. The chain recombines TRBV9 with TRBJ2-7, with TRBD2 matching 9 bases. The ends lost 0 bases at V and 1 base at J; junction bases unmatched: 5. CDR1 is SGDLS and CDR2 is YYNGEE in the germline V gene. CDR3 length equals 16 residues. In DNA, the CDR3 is TGTGCCAGCAGCGTAGTGCAAGCGGGGGGTTCCTACGAGCAGTACTTC. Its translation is CASSVVQAGGSYEQYF.

CDR3 nucleotide sequence: TGTGCCAGCAGCCGACCAGGGGATCTAAATTCACCCCTCCACTTT. This translates into CASSRPGDLNSPLHF. The chain joins TRBV7-9 to TRBJ1-6, with D perhaps matching TRBD1 (6 bases). V was cut by 5 bases and J by 7 bases, with 15 bases left in between. The CDR3 extends over 15 amino acids. The germline V gene has CDR1 SEHNR and CDR2 FQNEAQ (reference sequence).

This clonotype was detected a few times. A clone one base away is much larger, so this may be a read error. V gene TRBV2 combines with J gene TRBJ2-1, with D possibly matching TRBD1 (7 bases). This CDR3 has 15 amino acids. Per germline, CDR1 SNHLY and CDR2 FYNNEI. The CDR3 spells CVSSLSVTGEDEQFF. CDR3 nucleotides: TGTGTCAGCAGCTTGTCGGTAACAGGGGAGGATGAGCAGTTCTTC.

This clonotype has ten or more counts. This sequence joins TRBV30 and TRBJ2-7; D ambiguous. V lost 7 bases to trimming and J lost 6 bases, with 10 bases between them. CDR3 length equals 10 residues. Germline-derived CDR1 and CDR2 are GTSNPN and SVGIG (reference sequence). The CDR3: CAFSRTEQYF. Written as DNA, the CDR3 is TGTGCCTTCTCTAGAACCGAGCAGTACTTC.

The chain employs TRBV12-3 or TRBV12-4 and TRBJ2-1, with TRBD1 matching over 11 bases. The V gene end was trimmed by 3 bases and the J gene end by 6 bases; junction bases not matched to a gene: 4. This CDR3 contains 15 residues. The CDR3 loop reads CASSFPGTGGNEQFF. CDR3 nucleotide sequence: TGTGCCAGCAGTTTCCCCGGGACAGGGGGCAATGAGCAGTTCTTC.

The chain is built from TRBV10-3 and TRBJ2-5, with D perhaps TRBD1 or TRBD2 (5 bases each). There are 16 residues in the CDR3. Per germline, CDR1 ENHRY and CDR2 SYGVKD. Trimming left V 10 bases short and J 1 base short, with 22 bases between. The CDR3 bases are TGTGCCACCCGGGACGGCGATACCCTTCTCCAAGAGACCCAGTACTTC. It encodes CATRDGDTLLQETQYF.